Listed below are T cell receptor beta chains from one sample, sequenced in a study of Ad26.COV2.S vaccination and SARS-CoV-2 variants. The protocol was immunoSEQ multiplex PCR, while the TCRdb copy is restricted to in-frame clones and leaves out a portion. The table has 400,000 to 500,000 clones, 89% seen once. The source was peripheral blood, collected in a trial of Ad26.COV2.S vaccine versus placebo. The origin of the receptors is a person between 18 and 65 years old who received the Ad26.COV2.S COVID-19 vaccine or a placebo. The CDR3 runs from the conserved cysteine through the conserved F or W. D genes are given only for firm matches. Rows may omit the clone size; those that give it use once, few, many or a size class.

NA | TRBJ2-2 | TRBV2 | NA | TGTGCCAGCAACAGGGAGGGCACCGGGGAGCTGTTTTTT | CASNREGTGELFF
NA | TRBJ1-2 | TRBV6-5 | NA | TGTGCCAGCAGTCCTGATAACACAGGGAACTATGGCTACACCTTC | CASSPDNTGNYGYTF
NA | TRBJ1-1 | TRBV7-2 | NA | TGTGCCAGCAGCTTAACCCCTTATTTGCGGGGGTCGGAGACTGAAGCTTTCTTT | CASSLTPYLRGSETEAFF
NA | TRBJ1-2 | TRBV20-1 | NA | TGCAGTGCTAGTCTGGGGACGAACTATGGCTACACCTTC | CSASLGTNYGYTF
NA | TRBJ2-7 | TRBV5-1 | NA | TGCGCCAGCAGCCTAAGACAGTCCTACGAGCAGTACTTC | CASSLRQSYEQYF
NA | TRBJ1-2 | TRBV30 | TRBD1 | TGTGCCTGGACCCCCCGGGGACAGGTCTTAGCTAACTATGGCTACACCTTC | CAWTPRGQVLANYGYTF
NA | TRBJ1-2 | TRBV5-1 | TRBD1 | TGCGCCAGCAGCTTCACCTACAGGGGGAATATCTATGGCTACACCTTC | CASSFTYRGNIYGYTF
NA | TRBJ2-5 | TRBV3-1/TRBV3-2 | TRBD1 | TGTGCCAGCAGCCAAGCTGGGACAGCACAAGAGACCCAGTACTTC | CASSQAGTAQETQYF
NA | TRBJ2-6 | TRBV7-9 | TRBD1 | TGTGCCAGCAGCTCCCAGCCCTATCCGGGACAGGTAGTCTCTGACGTCCTGACTTTC | CASSSQPYPGQVVSDVLTF
NA | TRBJ2-3 | TRBV29-1 | TRBD1 | TGCAGCGTTTGGACAGGGGCCACAGATACGCAGTATTTT | CSVWTGATDTQYF
NA | TRBJ1-5 | TRBV3-1/TRBV3-2 | TRBD1 | TGTGCCAGCAGCCAAGATCGGGAGTGGAGAGACAGGGATTACAATCAGCCCCAGCATTTT | CASSQDREWRDRDYNQPQHF
many | TRBJ2-3 | TRBV7-6 | TRBD2 | TGTGCCAGCAGCTTAGTCGTTCTAGCGGGGCTAGCCACAGATACGCAGTATTTT | CASSLVVLAGLATDTQYF
NA | TRBJ2-5 | TRBV28 | NA | TGTGCCAGCACCCTAATAGGTCAACCAGAGACCCAGTACTTC | CASTLIGQPETQYF
NA | TRBJ2-1 | TRBV9 | NA | TGTGCCAGCAGCGCAGACTCGTACAATGAGCAGTTCTTC | CASSADSYNEQFF
NA | TRBJ1-2 | TRBV13 | TRBD1 | TGTGCCAGCAGCGAGGCCAGGGGGCTAGGGTCTGACTATGGCTACACCTTC | CASSEARGLGSDYGYTF
NA | TRBJ1-1 | TRBV3-1/TRBV3-2 | NA | TGTGCCAGCAGCCTGGGTACTGAAGCTTTCTTT | CASSLGTEAFF
NA | TRBJ1-3 | TRBV5-5 | TRBD1 | TGTGCCAGCAGCTCGGACGCCAGGGGGCGGGGAAACACCATATATTTT | CASSSDARGRGNTIYF
few | TRBJ2-3 | TRBV9 | TRBD2 | TGTGCCAGCAGCCCTCGGACTAGCGGGACAAGCACAGATACGCAGTATTTT | CASSPRTSGTSTDTQYF
NA | TRBJ2-7 | TRBV6-6 | NA | TGTGCCAGCAGTTACTACCTCAATGACAGAGACTACGAGCAGTACTTC | CASSYYLNDRDYEQYF
NA | TRBJ1-5 | TRBV19 | NA | TGTGCCAGTAGTTGGGGGTTAGGGAAACAGCCCCAGCATTTT | CASSWGLGKQPQHF
once | TRBJ2-1 | TRBV7-9 | TRBD2 | TGTGCCAGCAGCTTATGGTTGCGGGGGGGCGGAAATGAGCAGTTCTTC | CASSLWLRGGGNEQFF
once | TRBJ1-2 | TRBV6-5 | TRBD1 | TGTGCCAGCAGCGCCGGGACAGGGTACTATGGCTACACCTTC | CASSAGTGYYGYTF
NA | TRBJ1-6 | TRBV19 | NA | TGTGCCAGTAGTATCTATGGAGGCTCACCCCTCCACTTT | CASSIYGGSPLHF
NA | TRBJ1-1 | TRBV5-6 | TRBD1 | TGTGCCAGCAGCTCCGGACAGGGGGCAGGAGAAGCTTTCTTT | CASSSGQGAGEAFF
NA | TRBJ2-5 | TRBV7-2 | NA | TGTGCCAGCAGTCTAGCCAAGCGGGAGACCCAGTACTTC | CASSLAKRETQYF
once | TRBJ2-7 | TRBV7-2 | TRBD1 | TGTGCCAGCAGCTTAGACAGGGGGCGATCCGAGCAGTACTTC | CASSLDRGRSEQYF
NA | TRBJ1-4 | TRBV19 | TRBD1 | TGTGCCAGTAGTATGGAACAGGGGGGCGAAAAACTGTTTTTT | CASSMEQGGEKLFF
NA | TRBJ1-2 | TRBV7-2 | NA | TGTGCCAGCAGCTTAGTGGGGATTTGGGGCTACACCTTC | CASSLVGIWGYTF
NA | TRBJ2-5 | TRBV5-4 | TRBD1 | TGTGCCAGCAGCGGCCAACCGGGACAGCAAGAGACCCAGTACTTC | CASSGQPGQQETQYF
few | TRBJ1-4 | TRBV5-1 | NA | TGCGCCAGCAGCCTCGACAGTAATAATGAAAAACTGTTTTTT | CASSLDSNNEKLFF
NA | TRBJ1-2 | TRBV6-6 | NA | TGTGCCAGCAGTCCATACAGTCCGCAGGCGGGTACTAACTATGGCTACACCTTC | CASSPYSPQAGTNYGYTF
NA | TRBJ2-1 | TRBV9 | NA | TGTGCCAGCAGCGTCTTCGGGGGCCATAGCTCCTACAATGAGCAGTTCTTC | CASSVFGGHSSYNEQFF
NA | TRBJ1-6 | TRBV6-6 | NA | TGTGCCAGCAACGGACAGTATAATTCACCCCTCCACTTT | CASNGQYNSPLHF
NA | TRBJ2-3 | TRBV19 | NA | TGTGCCAGTAGTCTGGACAGAAGAGATACGCAGTATTTT | CASSLDRRDTQYF
NA | TRBJ2-7 | TRBV29-1 | NA | TGCAGCGTTGTAGACGGAACCTCCTACGAGCAGTACTTC | CSVVDGTSYEQYF
NA | TRBJ1-6 | TRBV4-3 | NA | TGCGCCAGCAGCCATGAACGACAGTTTTATAATTCACCCCTCCACTTT | CASSHERQFYNSPLHF
NA | TRBJ2-7 | TRBV28 | TRBD2 | TGTGCCAGCAGTTCCGACGGACTAGCGGGGGCCTCCTACGAGCAGTACTTC | CASSSDGLAGASYEQYF
NA | TRBJ2-5 | TRBV5-1 | NA | TGCGCCAGCAGCTTGGGGACCTCCCAGGTACAAGAGACCCAGTACTTC | CASSLGTSQVQETQYF
NA | TRBJ2-1 | TRBV5-4 | NA | TGTGCCAGCAGTTCCGGGCCGGGGGCCTACAATGAGCAGTTCTTC | CASSSGPGAYNEQFF
NA | TRBJ1-2 | TRBV14 | NA | TGTGCCAGCAGCCAGCTTTGGCAGGGGTATGGCTACACCTTC | CASSQLWQGYGYTF
NA | TRBJ1-2 | TRBV7-3 | TRBD1 | TGTGCCAGCAGCCCGGGACAGGGCGATGGCTACACCTTC | CASSPGQGDGYTF
NA | TRBJ1-2 | TRBV30 | NA | TGTGCCTGGAGTGTATTACAGGGCTATGGCTACACCTTC | CAWSVLQGYGYTF
NA | TRBJ2-2 | TRBV4-1 | TRBD1 | TGCGCCAGCAGCCAGGTGACAGGGGGAGGCGGGGAGCTGTTTTTT | CASSQVTGGGGELFF
once | TRBJ1-4 | TRBV24-1 | TRBD1 | TGTGCCACCAGTGATGGGACAGGGGGGGATGAAAAACTGTTTTTT | CATSDGTGGDEKLFF
once | TRBJ2-2 | TRBV27 | TRBD2 | TGTGCCAGCAGCCGACTAGCGGTGAAGAACACCGGGGAGCTGTTTTTT | CASSRLAVKNTGELFF